This TCR beta chain was recorded in a study of blood T cell repertoires in COVID-19. Study as a whole: PBMCs, B-cell-depleted T cells, or T cells provided the cDNA or gDNA that made up the material.

CDR1 LGHNA and CDR2 YSLEER come from the germline V gene. The CDR3 contains 17 residues. Trimming cost V 0 bases and J 4 bases, with 13 bases left between them. Only in-frame clones appear in the TCRdb table, and some are missing; sequencing was by immunoSEQ multiplex PCR. The sample includes about 54,000 clones, approximately 90% of them seen just once. This TCR was recovered from a woman between 40 and 55 years old with active COVID-19. Sequenced sample: peripheral blood. V gene TRBV4-3 combines with J gene TRBJ2-6; D is ambiguous. The CDR3 sequence is CASSQDRPGPGANVLTF. The CDR3 DNA reads TGCGCCAGCAGCCAAGATCGGCCGGGTCCCGGGGCCAACGTCCTGACTTTC.